The 9 T cell receptor beta chains reported below all come from one sample, sequenced in a study of metastatic and nonmetastatic thyroid tumors. TCRdb ran MiXCR on the PCR reads. The sample yields 85,000 to 100,000 clones, approximately 11% seen once. Patients underwent thyroid surgery, and none had received any treatment before it. Specimen: blood. The receptors were gathered from a female donor with papillary thyroid cancer or a benign thyroid nodule (not recorded which). Some clones in this sample may be carry-over from other donors' samples.

This chain links TRBV6-1 with TRBJ2-2, with 7 bases fitting TRBD2. V shed 4 bases, J shed 8 bases, and the junction held 16 bases outside the gene matches. CDR1 is MNHNS, CDR2 SASEGT, per germline. The CDR3 spans 17 residues. The CDR3 DNA reads TGTGCCAGCAGTGGCCTGGGAGGGGCCCGACTTATAGGGGAGCTGTTTTTT. It encodes CASSGLGGARLIGELFF.

The table lists this clone with many counts. The V gene is TRBV4-1, the J gene TRBJ1-4; D possibly corresponds to TRBD1 (5 bases). Per germline, CDR1 MGHRA and CDR2 YSYEKL. Between the trimmed V and J ends, which lost 4 bases and 4 bases, there was a span of 13 bases. This CDR3 region has 15 residues. This CDR3 reads CASSRIGTVNEKLFF. The DNA of the CDR3 is TGCGCCAGCAGCCGCATAGGGACGGTTAATGAAAAACTGTTTTTT.

At least ten counts were recorded for this clone. This clone may be a read error of a much larger clone one base away. The chain employs TRBV3-1 and TRBJ2-7; the match to TRBD2 covers 13 bases. Germline loops: CDR1 LGHDT, CDR2 YNNKEL (reference sequence). The junction had 6 bases not matched to a gene; V was cut back by 4 bases and J by 6 bases. This CDR3 is 15 amino acids long. The CDR3 loop is CASSPWTSGSCEQYF. The CDR3 region has the DNA TGTGCCAGCAGCCCGTGGACTAGCGGGAGCTGCGAGCAGTACTTC.

Remarks on this clone: A read error may be the cause here, since a much bigger clone is one base away. J is TRBJ2-5 and V is TRBV20-1; tentative D call: TRBD1 (6 bases). The V end was cut by 0 bases, the J end by 5 bases, with 13 bases between. Germline CDR1 is DFQATT and CDR2 is SNEGSKA (reference sequence). The CDR3 has 14 residues. The CDR3 here is CSARDLSRGETQYF. CDR3 sequence (DNA): TGCAGTGCTAGAGATTTGTCTAGGGGGGAGACCCAGTACTTC.

This chain links TRBV6-2 or TRBV6-3 with TRBJ2-7, with D possibly being TRBD2 (6 bases). This CDR3 comprises 14 residues. Trimming took off 9 bases at V and 4 bases at J, with 19 bases between the two ends. Germline V CDR1 and CDR2: MNHEY, SVGEGT. The CDR3 bases are TGTGCCAGTAGACAAACGGGAGTGATGTACGAGCAGTACTTC. This encodes CASRQTGVMYEQYF.

This clone was counted at least ten times. This rearrangement joins TRBV5-1 to TRBJ2-1, with 9 bases fitting TRBD2. Per the germline V gene, CDR1 is SGHRS and CDR2 is YFSETQ. The V and J ends lost 3 bases and 4 bases, in that order; junction bases with no gene match: 8. This CDR3 has 16 residues. CDR3 sequence reads: CASSSRTSDLYNEQFF. The DNA for the CDR3 is TGCGCCAGCAGCTCGAGGACTAGCGACCTATACAATGAGCAGTTCTTC.

The chain is built from TRBV27 and TRBJ2-2; a weak D match, TRBD2 (5 bases). CDR3 size: 13 residues. Germline V gene lookup returns CDR1 MNHEY and CDR2 SMNVEV (reference sequence). V was cut by 0 bases and J by 14 bases, with 13 bases left in between. As DNA, the CDR3 is TGTGCCAGCAGTTTATCGAGGGCCGGGTATCTGTTTTTT. Translation: CASSLSRAGYLFF.

The CDR3 loop reads CASSQQGRDSPLHF. The CDR3 DNA sequence: TGTGCCAGCAGCCAACAGGGTCGGGATTCACCCCTCCACTTT. The chain recombines TRBV3-1 with TRBJ1-6; possibly TRBD1 for D (5 bases). Germline lookup yields CDR1 LGHDT and CDR2 YNNKEL (reference sequence). The CDR3 extends over 14 amino acids. Deletions cut 2 bases from V and 8 bases from J, with 10 bases between.

This clone was observed many times. This chain joins TRBV13 and TRBJ2-1; D is possibly TRBD2 (7 bases). The CDR3 totals 18 residues. Germline values: CDR1 PRHDT, CDR2 FYEKMQ (reference sequence). Trimming left V 5 bases short and J 4 bases short, with 24 bases between. In DNA, the CDR3 is TGTGCCAGCAGCCGAGGCAAAGCGGGACAAATCTTTTACAATGAGCAGTTCTTC. It yields the protein CASSRGKAGQIFYNEQFF.